This T cell receptor beta chain originates from a study of early T cells in non-severe SARS-CoV-2 infection. On the study more broadly: Sequencing of unsorted whole blood was done on bulk RNA, leaving chains unpaired. Regarding the study as a whole: Comparison of clonotypes with VDJdb favored anti-spike CD8 responses while missing private and CD4 specificities.

This clonotype was seen ten or more times. Its antigen is unknown. Each single cDNA molecule received a unique molecular identifier. TCRdb itself ran the 5' RACE reads through MiXCR, one entry per CDR3 protein. The data hold roughly 93,000 distinct CDR3 sequences, with 11% observed a single time. Germline V lookup: CDR1 MNHEY, CDR2 SVGEGT. The CDR3 is 15 amino acids. V gave up 7 bases and J gave up 1 base, with 15 bases separating them. The genes are TRBV6-2 or TRBV6-3 and TRBJ2-3, with D tentatively TRBD1 or TRBD2 (5 bases each). The sequencing input was whole blood. The clonotype originates from an adult who was a healthcare worker with PCR-confirmed SARS-CoV-2 infection or an uninfected control (not recorded which). The CDR3 DNA follows: TGTGCCAGCATTCACAGGAGGAGCGGCACAGATACGCAGTATTTT. It yields the protein CASIHRRSGTDTQYF.